A single sample gave rise to the 24 T cell receptor beta chains below, sequenced in a study of T cells in Graves' hyperthyroidism and ophthalmopathy. It was RNA transcripts that yielded the amplified TCR beta CDR3 regions. Initially, a first-round RT-PCR of the TCR CDR3 employed the HTBI primer set. Each CDR3 protein is one row after TCRdb ran MiXCR on the multiplex PCR reads. The sample holds hundreds of thousands of distinct CDR3 sequences, 38% seen once. The source material was blood. All receptors derive from a man between 18 and 35 years old with Graves' hyperthyroidism.

This chain connects TRBV2 to TRBJ2-5, with D perhaps being TRBD1 or TRBD2 (6 bases each). Germline V gives CDR1 SNHLY, CDR2 FYNNEI. The CDR3 has 13 amino acids. V was clipped by 4 bases and J by 9 bases, with 15 bases between them. In DNA form, the CDR3 reads TGTGCCAGCAGTGCAGGGGAGGATCAGCCCCAGTACTTC. This sequence encodes CASSAGEDQPQYF.

The CDR3 region has the DNA TGTGCCAGCAGCTTAGCCGACAGGTTTAATGAAAAACTGTTTTTT. It translates to CASSLADRFNEKLFF. The rearrangement uses TRBV7-9 and TRBJ1-4, with a weak D call TRBD1 (6 bases). Trimming took 0 bases from V and 4 from J, leaving 9 bases between them. Per the germline V gene, CDR1 is SEHNR and CDR2 is FQNEAQ (reference sequence). The CDR3 covers 15 residues.

The chain couples TRBV6-5 to TRBJ2-7; 12 bases line up with TRBD2. With V trimmed by 5 bases and J by 1 base, 6 bases remained unmatched. This CDR3 is built from 16 residues. CDR1 is MNHEY, CDR2 SVGAGI, per germline. CDR3: CASSPGLAGKSYEQYF. CDR3 DNA: TGTGCCAGCAGTCCAGGACTAGCGGGGAAATCCTACGAGCAGTACTTC.

The chain carries TRBV15 and TRBJ1-6; possible D gene TRBD1, 5 bases. V shed 5 bases and J shed 8 bases, with 13 bases lying between them. This CDR3 is built from 14 residues. Germline V gives CDR1 LNHNV, CDR2 YYDKDF (reference sequence). CDR3 coding DNA: TGTGCCACCAGCTTGGCAGGGTTGGATTCACCCCTCCACTTT. It translates to CATSLAGLDSPLHF. Complete variable domain (other parts from reference TRBV15 and TRBJ1-6): DAMVIQNPRYQVTQFGKPVTLSCSQTLNHNVMYWYQQKSSQAPKLLFHYYDKDFNNEADTPDNFQSRRPNTSFCFLDIRSPGLGDTAMYLCATSLAGLDSPLHFGNGTRLTVT.

A single count supports this clonotype. The chain joins TRBV2 to TRBJ2-7; 11 nucleotides line up with TRBD1. Germline CDR1 and CDR2: SNHLY and FYNNEI. The CDR3 totals 13 residues. V lost 11 bases to trimming and J lost 3 bases; unmatched junction nucleotides: 6. The CDR3 nucleotides read TGTGCCGTCCGGGACAGGGGGAACTACGAGCAGTACTTC. This encodes CAVRDRGNYEQYF.

This clonotype was observed a handful of times. The V call is TRBV19, the J call TRBJ1-5, with D possibly matching TRBD1 (5 bases). The V end lost 9 bases, the J end lost 7 bases, and 22 bases lay between the germline ends. Germline loops: CDR1 LNHDA, CDR2 SQIVND (reference sequence). The CDR3 sequence is 15 residues long. For the CDR3, the DNA is TGTGCCAGCTCACCACCGGGAGGGGTCGGCCAGCCCCAGCATTTT. Residues: CASSPPGGVGQPQHF.

Many counts were recorded for this clonotype. The chain carries TRBV29-1 and TRBJ1-1; 8 bases map to TRBD1. The CDR3 runs 13 residues. Germline V gene lookup returns CDR1 SQVTM and CDR2 ANQGSEA. The trim removed 7 bases at V and 5 bases at J, leaving 9 bases unmatched. CDR3 sequence (DNA): TGCAGCGGATCGACAGGGGTGAGGACTGAAGCTTTCTTT. It yields the protein CSGSTGVRTEAFF.

The J gene is TRBJ1-1, the V gene TRBV2; no clear D gene. Germline assignment: CDR1 SNHLY and CDR2 FYNNEI. This CDR3 contains 15 residues. V lost 6 bases and J 4 bases, leaving 18 bases between the germline ends. The CDR3 nucleotides read TGTGCCAGCAGATGGTCGTTGGTCGGTACCACTGAAGCTTTCTTT. As protein: CASRWSLVGTTEAFF.

A few counts support this clonotype. The chain recombines TRBV20-1 with TRBJ1-4; 8 bases agree with TRBD1. Losses at the gene ends were 2 bases for V and 3 bases for J; bases not matched to a gene: 5. The CDR3 consists of 15 residues. Germline V CDR1 and CDR2: DFQATT, SNEGSKA (reference sequence). CDR3 sequence: CSARRQGAANEKLFF. CDR3 coding DNA: TGCAGTGCTAGAAGGCAGGGGGCTGCTAATGAAAAACTGTTTTTT.

In this sample, this clonotype turned up once. The limits of the CDR3 on the DNA are not certain, so only TCRdb's listed CDR3 is given. The chain has TRBV11-2 and TRBJ2-5; the D segment call TRBD1 is taken from the table without a DNA check. The CDR3 region is 19 residues in length, termini included. The germline gives CDR1 SGHAT, CDR2 FQNNGV. The CDR3 region is CASSIYLCSVEQGAKTQYF.

The chain combines TRBV12-3 or TRBV12-4 with TRBJ1-1; TRBD1 matches 10 bases. After removal of 6 bases from V and 4 bases from J, the junction contained 5 bases not matched to a gene. This CDR3 has 14 residues. In DNA, the CDR3 is TGTGCCAGCAGGCAGGACAGGGGGGGCACTGAAGCTTTCTTT. Translation: CASRQDRGGTEAFF.

The chain joins TRBV6-6 to TRBJ1-1; D is unresolved. The CDR3 covers 13 residues. V was trimmed by 0 bases and J by 7 bases, leaving 9 bases between them. CDR1 and CDR2 from the germline V gene are MNHNY and SVGAGI (reference sequence). The CDR3 DNA follows: TGTGCCAGCAGTTACTCTGCCCCCATTGAAGCTTTCTTT. Translated, it gives CASSYSAPIEAFF.

CDR3: CASSFSPGGGNTIYF. CDR3 bases: TGCGCCAGCAGCTTCAGCCCGGGGGGCGGAAACACCATATATTTT. This chain uses TRBV5-1 with TRBJ1-3, with TRBD1 as a possible D gene (6 bases). Trimming cost V 2 bases and J 4 bases, with 13 bases left between them. Germline CDR1 SGHRS, CDR2 YFSETQ. The CDR3 spans 15 residues.

This clonotype was observed at least ten times. The genes are TRBV12-3 or TRBV12-4 and TRBJ1-1; 7 positions agree with TRBD1. V shed 6 bases, J shed 1 base, and the junction held 5 bases outside the gene matches. There are 14 residues in the CDR3. CDR3 bases: TGTGCCAGCAGGATGACAGGGAAGAACACTGAAGCTTTCTTT. This codes for CASRMTGKNTEAFF.

The V gene is TRBV4-1, the J gene TRBJ1-1; D possibly corresponds to TRBD1 (5 bases). Germline V CDR1 and CDR2: MGHRA, YSYEKL. The CDR3 is 12 amino acids. The germline V and J ends were trimmed by 3 bases and 7 bases, with 9 bases remaining between them. The CDR3 loop is CASSHPGLEAFF. The CDR3 DNA follows: TGCGCCAGCAGCCACCCGGGGCTTGAAGCTTTCTTT.

For this clonotype: The junction departs from germline at one end; a sequencing error may be responsible. The rearrangement links TRBV11-2 to TRBJ2-2; D tentatively reads TRBD1 or TRBD2 (5 bases each). The germline CDR1 and CDR2 sequences are SGHAT and FQNNGV. The CDR3 runs to 16 residues. The CDR3 loop reads CASSQEGHSNTGELFF. The CDR3 DNA follows: TGCGCCAGCAGCCAAGAGGGGCATTCGAACACCGGGGAGCTGTTTTTT.

This clonotype was detected a few times. The chain joins TRBV5-4 to TRBJ1-2; tentatively, D is TRBD1 (6 bases). The length of the CDR3 is 13 residues. Per the germline V gene, CDR1 is SGHNT and CDR2 is YYREEE (reference sequence). V was pared by 4 bases and J by 3 bases, with 10 bases between. The CDR3 DNA reads TGTGCCAGCAGCCACAGGGACTACTATGGCTACACCTTC. Encoded protein: CASSHRDYYGYTF.

With respect to this clonotype: Here the CDR3 omits its conserved ending phenylalanine or tryptophan, so a read error is the likely source. The DNA is omitted, as the CDR3 cannot be located on it reliably, and the CDR3 follows TCRdb's listing. The rearrangement uses TRBV7-9 and TRBJ2-7; TRBD2, as called in the table, went unchecked against the DNA. From its first to its last residue, the CDR3 has 10 amino acids. The germline gives CDR1 SEHNR, CDR2 FQNEAQ (reference sequence). CDR3 region: CASSLASGGT.

This sequence joins TRBV7-9 and TRBJ2-7, with 7 bases that match TRBD2. The CDR3 loop spans 15 amino acids. The V segment lost 3 bases and the J segment 5 bases; nucleotides outside the gene matches: 10. The germline V gene has CDR1 SEHNR and CDR2 FQNEAQ (reference sequence). The CDR3 loop is CASSLTAGEIHEQYF. The CDR3 nucleotides are TGTGCCAGCAGCTTGACGGCGGGGGAAATCCACGAGCAGTACTTC.

CDR3 sequence: CASSIRDYPELFF. Written as DNA, the CDR3 is TGTGCCAGTAGTATCCGAGACTACCCGGAGCTGTTTTTT. The chain couples TRBV19 to TRBJ2-2, with D possibly TRBD2 on 5 matching bases. This CDR3 is 13 amino acids long. Germline loops: CDR1 LNHDA, CDR2 SQIVND (reference sequence). The V gene lost 3 bases and the J gene lost 10 bases, with 12 bases spanning the gap.

V is TRBV7-8 and J is TRBJ2-7, with 11 bases fitting TRBD2. J lost 2 bases, V lost 5 bases, and 8 bases had no gene match. Per germline, CDR1 SGHVS and CDR2 FQNEAQ. This CDR3 contains 16 residues. The CDR3 region has the DNA TGTGCCAGCAGCGCCCGGACTAGCGGGTACCCCTACGAGCAGTACTTC. Translating gives CASSARTSGYPYEQYF.

This clonotype was seen more than once but under ten times. The chain carries TRBV7-2 and TRBJ2-7; TRBD1 matches 9 bases. Germline V gives CDR1 SGHTA, CDR2 FQGNSA. The CDR3 extends over 16 amino acids. Trimming at V came to 5 bases and at J to 4 bases, leaving 12 bases not matched to a gene. The CDR3 DNA follows: TGTGCCAGCAGCCCAACAGGGGGACAGGGCTCGTACGAGCAGTACTTC. Translated, it gives CASSPTGGQGSYEQYF.

The chain joins TRBV29-1 to TRBJ1-2; 12 bases are a match to TRBD1. The CDR3 runs to 14 residues. The junction had 5 bases not matched to a gene; V was cut back by 2 bases and J by 7 bases. Germline-derived CDR1 and CDR2 are SQVTM and ANQGSEA. The CDR3 nucleotides are TGCAGCGTTGAAAGGGGACAGGGGGCTGTTGGCTACACCTTC. Protein product: CSVERGQGAVGYTF.

The chain uses TRBV29-1 and TRBJ1-5, with D perhaps TRBD1 (6 bases). CDR3 length equals 13 residues. The germline V gene encodes CDR1 SQVTM and CDR2 ANQGSEA. V was cut by 3 bases and J by 7 bases, with 13 bases left in between. The CDR3 DNA reads TGCAGCGTTGATTTGGGGCAGGGGCAGCCCCAGCATTTT. Its protein product is CSVDLGQGQPQHF.